These 21 T cell receptor beta chains originate from one sample sequenced in a study of blood T cell repertoires in COVID-19. Sequencing was performed with immunoSEQ multiplex PCR; in TCRdb, only in-frame clones are kept and a portion is missing. The data contain roughly 120,000 clones, roughly 85% of them singletons. The sequencing sample was made of peripheral blood. The receptors come from a man aged 25 to 40 with acute or convalescent COVID-19.

The gene calls are TRBV5-1 and TRBJ2-1; D call uncertain. From germline, CDR1 is SGHRS and CDR2 YFSETQ. Trimming stripped 4 bases from V and 8 bases from J, with 16 bases between. CDR3 length: 14 amino acids. CDR3 DNA: TGCGCCAGCAGCCCTCAGGTGGGCATCCATGAGCAGTTCTTC. It is translated as CASSPQVGIHEQFF.

The chain couples TRBV10-2 to TRBJ2-1, with 11 positions matching TRBD2. The trim removed 5 bases at V and 9 bases at J, leaving 12 bases unmatched. This CDR3 contains 16 residues. Germline V CDR1 and CDR2: WSHSY, SAAADI. Here the CDR3 reads CASSRIAGGDLLEQFF. CDR3 sequence (DNA): TGCGCCAGCAGTAGGATAGCGGGAGGGGATTTGCTTGAGCAGTTCTTC.

The V gene is TRBV10-3, the J gene TRBJ1-6; D remains ambiguous. V gave up 3 bases and J gave up 9 bases, with 6 bases separating them. The CDR3 sequence is 12 residues long. Per germline, CDR1 ENHRY and CDR2 SYGVKD. The CDR3 region has the DNA TGTGCCATCAGTGACATCGGTTCACCCCTCCACTTT. Translated, it gives CAISDIGSPLHF.

This clone was found a few times. The chain uses TRBV30 and TRBJ2-7; perhaps TRBD2 as D (6 bases). Trimming shortened V by 3 bases and J by 2 bases, and 11 bases separated the two germline ends. This CDR3 is built from 13 residues. CDR1 and CDR2 from the germline V gene are GTSNPN and SVGIG (reference sequence). CDR3 DNA: TGTGCCTGGAGCGGGGGTGGAACCTACGAGCAGTACTTC. Protein: CAWSGGGTYEQYF.

Points on this clone: Additional DNA sequences in this sample encode the identical CDR3. The V call is TRBV7-9, the J call TRBJ1-2, with TRBD1 matching 7 bases. Germline-derived CDR1 and CDR2 are SEHNR and FQNEAQ (reference sequence). The V and J ends lost 6 bases and 8 bases, in that order; junction bases with no gene match: 9. CDR3 length: 13 amino acids. CDR3 loop: CASSSRGSGGYTF. The CDR3 DNA reads as TGTGCCAGCAGTTCCAGGGGGTCGGGCGGCTACACCTTC.

The CDR3 nucleotides are TGTGCCAGTACCGGAGGGTTCCAGGGCCCGCGATTTAAACATGGCTACACCTTC. Its protein is CASTGGFQGPRFKHGYTF. The chain links TRBV19 to TRBJ1-2; maybe TRBD1 (5 bases). The CDR3 has 18 residues. Deletions cut 7 bases from V and 6 bases from J, with 30 bases between. Per germline, CDR1 LNHDA and CDR2 SQIVND (reference sequence).

CDR3 coding DNA: TGTGCCAGCAGTGACCGGACAGGGTATGGCTACACCTTC. Amino acids: CASSDRTGYGYTF. The rearrangement joins TRBV2 to TRBJ1-2; 8 bases are shared with TRBD1. The ends lost 3 bases at V and 5 bases at J; junction bases unmatched: 2. Germline loops: CDR1 SNHLY, CDR2 FYNNEI. There are 13 residues in the CDR3.

This chain connects TRBV5-1 to TRBJ1-1, with D tentatively TRBD1 (5 bases). V lost 5 bases and J 1 base, leaving 12 bases between the germline ends. The length of the CDR3 is 14 residues. Germline CDR1 and CDR2: SGHRS and YFSETQ. The CDR3: CASRTQGANTEAFF. CDR3 nucleotides: TGCGCCAGCAGGACTCAAGGGGCGAACACTGAAGCTTTCTTT.

The genes are TRBV12-3 or TRBV12-4 and TRBJ1-4; D is unclear. V shed 3 bases and J shed 6 bases, with 5 bases lying between them. This CDR3 comprises 12 residues. The CDR3 reads CASSFSDEKLFF. In DNA form, the CDR3 reads TGTGCCAGCAGTTTTTCTGATGAAAAACTGTTTTTT.

The table lists this clone with a few counts. The chain employs TRBV5-8 and TRBJ1-5, with D unclear. V lost 7 bases and J 5 bases, leaving 10 bases between the germline ends. This CDR3 is built from 12 residues. From germline, CDR1 is SGHTS and CDR2 YDEGEE. The CDR3 loop reads CASGRADQPQHF. The CDR3 nucleotides read TGTGCCAGCGGGAGGGCAGATCAGCCCCAGCATTTT.

This clone occurred many times. The V gene is TRBV3-1 (or the pseudogene TRBV3-2), the J gene TRBJ2-7; TRBD1 is a possible D gene (6 bases). Germline V gene sequence: CDR1 LGHDT, CDR2 YNNKEL (reference sequence). This CDR3 region has 18 residues. Trimming took 0 bases from V and 3 from J, leaving 21 bases between them. CDR3: CASSQDLGAGAGLYEQYF. In DNA form, the CDR3 reads TGTGCCAGCAGCCAAGATTTGGGGGCCGGGGCCGGCCTCTACGAGCAGTACTTC.

The chain links TRBV4-1 to TRBJ2-7, with TRBD1 identical over 8 bases. The J segment lost 3 bases and the V segment lost 4 bases, leaving 5 bases of the junction unmatched. CDR1 and CDR2 from the germline V gene are MGHRA and YSYEKL. This CDR3 region has 14 residues. The CDR3, as DNA: TGCGCCAGCAGCCTGAGGACAGGGAACTACGAGCAGTACTTC. Translating gives CASSLRTGNYEQYF.

The V call is TRBV6-1, the J call TRBJ1-1; 9 nucleotides agree with TRBD1. The junction had 4 bases not matched to a gene; V was cut back by 6 bases and J by 5 bases. CDR1 MNHNS and CDR2 SASEGT come from the germline V gene. This CDR3 region has 13 residues. In DNA, the CDR3 is TGTGCCAGCAGCCCGGGACAGGGTACTGAAGCTTTCTTT. It codes for CASSPGQGTEAFF.

Here the CDR3 DNA reads TGCAGCGTCGGGGACAGTAGGGTTGGAGCTTTCTTT. It translates to CSVGDSRVGAFF. The V gene is TRBV29-1, the J gene TRBJ1-1; 7 bases line up with TRBD1. Germline V lookup: CDR1 SQVTM, CDR2 ANQGSEA. Trimming removed 6 bases from V and 10 bases from J; junction bases left unmatched: 11. The CDR3 is 12 amino acids.

J is TRBJ2-1 and V is TRBV6-5; 10 positions agree with TRBD2. The germline gives CDR1 MNHEY, CDR2 SVGAGI. Trimming took 10 bases from V and 10 from J; bases not matched to a gene: 10. This CDR3 is built from 13 residues. CDR3: CAITGLAGVEQFF. The CDR3 coding sequence is TGTGCCATTACCGGGCTAGCGGGAGTAGAGCAGTTCTTC.

The CDR3 spells CASSLAQRGGIDEQFF. The CDR3 region has the DNA TGTGCCAGCTCACTAGCCCAGCGGGGGGGCATCGATGAGCAGTTCTTC. The gene calls are TRBV18 and TRBJ2-1; TRBD2 matches 10 bases. J gave up 8 bases and V 4 bases, and 11 bases lay outside the gene matches. The CDR3 totals 16 residues. Germline lookup yields CDR1 KGHSH and CDR2 LQKENI.

V gene TRBV7-2 combines with J gene TRBJ2-3, with a tentative D call TRBD1 (6 bases). V dropped 5 bases and J dropped 0 bases, with 18 bases sitting between them. This CDR3 has 17 amino acids. Per the germline V gene, CDR1 is SGHTA and CDR2 is FQGNSA. The CDR3 region has the DNA TGTGCCAGCAGCCCAGAGGGTCGGCAGGGGAGCACAGATACGCAGTATTTT. Its translation: CASSPEGRQGSTDTQYF.

The V call is TRBV27, the J call TRBJ1-2; perhaps TRBD1 as D (5 bases). The V and J ends lost 3 bases and 3 bases respectively, with 8 bases between them. The length of the CDR3 is 13 residues. Germline V lookup: CDR1 MNHEY, CDR2 SMNVEV (reference sequence). In nucleotides, the CDR3 is TGTGCCAGCAGTTTGGCGGGGGACTATGGCTACACCTTC. This translates into CASSLAGDYGYTF.

This chain joins TRBV28 and TRBJ1-4; D is unclear. CDR3 length: 16 amino acids. Germline CDR1 is MDHEN and CDR2 is SYDVKM. With 3 bases removed from V and 10 bases from J, the gap between germline ends came to 21 bases. CDR3 region: CASSLGGARESRKLFF. CDR3 DNA sequence: TGTGCCAGCAGTTTGGGTGGCGCGAGGGAAAGCAGAAAACTGTTTTTT.

The rearrangement links TRBV6-6 to TRBJ2-5, with 7 positions matching TRBD2. CDR3 size: 15 residues. Germline CDR1 and CDR2: MNHNY and SVGAGI (reference sequence). The J segment lost 0 bases and the V segment lost 3 bases, leaving 4 bases of the junction unmatched. The CDR3 bases are TGTGCCAGCAGTTATGGGGGAGGGGACCAAGAGACCCAGTACTTC. Protein sequence: CASSYGGGDQETQYF.

This sequence joins TRBV27 and TRBJ1-1, with a tentative D call TRBD1 (6 bases). The CDR3 covers 16 residues. Germline V CDR1 and CDR2: MNHEY, SMNVEV (reference sequence). Deletions cut 4 bases from V and 5 bases from J, with 20 bases between. CDR3 coding DNA: TGTGCCAGCAGTTCCTCGAAACAGGGAGGGGTTACTGAAGCTTTCTTT. This gives the protein CASSSSKQGGVTEAFF.